This TCR beta chain was observed in a study of response to subunit inactivated influenza vaccine. Study-level points and caveats: The study's authors posited that every seasonal influenza vaccination enlists few new T cells.

On this clonotype itself: The antigen is not known.

TCRdb independently ran MiXCR on the RT-PCR reads; one entry per CDR3 protein. The repertoire holds about 520,000 distinct CDR3 sequences, with under 8.5% as singletons. CDR3 size: 12 residues. Germline CDR1 KGHSH, CDR2 LQKENI. V shed 4 bases, J shed 6 bases, and the junction held 3 bases outside the gene matches. The starting material was PBMCs from blood, obtained roughly 24 months after vaccination. The chain links TRBV18 to TRBJ2-7, with TRBD1 matching 7 bases. The TCR comes from a man between 50 and 75 years old who received an inactivated influenza vaccine. CDR3 coding DNA: TGTGCCAGCTCACGAGACAGGGCCGAGCAGTACTTC. Translated, it gives CASSRDRAEQYF.